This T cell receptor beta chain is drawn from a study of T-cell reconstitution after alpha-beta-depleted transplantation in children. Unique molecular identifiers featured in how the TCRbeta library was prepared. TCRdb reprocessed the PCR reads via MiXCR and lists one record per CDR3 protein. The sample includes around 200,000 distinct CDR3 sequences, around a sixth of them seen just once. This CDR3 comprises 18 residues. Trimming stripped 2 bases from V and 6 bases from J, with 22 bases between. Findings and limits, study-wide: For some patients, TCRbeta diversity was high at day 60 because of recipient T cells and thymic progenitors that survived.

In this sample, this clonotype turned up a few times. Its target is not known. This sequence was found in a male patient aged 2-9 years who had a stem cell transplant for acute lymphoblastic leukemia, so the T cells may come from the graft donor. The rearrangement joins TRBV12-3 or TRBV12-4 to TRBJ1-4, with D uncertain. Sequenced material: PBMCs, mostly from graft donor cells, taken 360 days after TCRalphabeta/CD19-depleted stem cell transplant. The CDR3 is CASSLSFPGWGRDEKLFF. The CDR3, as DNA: TGTGCCAGCAGTTTATCGTTTCCGGGTTGGGGAAGGGATGAAAAACTGTTTTTT.